This T cell receptor beta chain was recovered during a study of shared clonotypes between healthy human individuals. In this sample, this clone turned up a few times. The antigen remains unidentified. The naive CD8 population came from CD45RO-negative cells selected for CCR7, without terminally differentiated effector memory CD45RA+ cells. CDR1 is PRHDT, CDR2 FYEKMQ, per germline (reference sequence). Trimming took 5 bases from V and 7 from J, leaving 14 bases between them. The CDR3 has 13 residues. Study-wide findings and caveats: Naive subsets generally had larger estimated richness than memory subsets.

Profiling relied on immunoSEQ multiplex PCR, and the TCRdb table lists in-frame clones only, not all of them. Here the sample spans about 550,000 clones, around 95% being singletons. This rearrangement joins TRBV13 to TRBJ1-1; no clear D. Sequences were obtained from naive CD8+ T cells sorted from blood. The sequence was collected from a woman aged 25 to 39 in good health. Written as DNA, the CDR3 is TGTGCCAGCAGCCACGGGGATGCTATTGAAGCTTTCTTT. Its translation is CASSHGDAIEAFF.